A selection of T cell receptor beta chains follows, all from one sample in a study of HIV-infected children after antiretroviral therapy interruption. TCRdb re-analysed the 3' RACE reads in MiXCR, keeping a single row per CDR3 protein. Among 70,000 to 90,000 distinct CDR3 sequences listed, 6% to 8.5% were seen once. The sequencing used CD45RA+ CD4+ T cells from PBMCs, pooled from several time points, collected from a donor given antiretroviral therapy, either interrupted or continuous. The receptors shown here come from a pool of human donors with HIV. Both conserved end residues are part of each CDR3. A D gene is named only where the DNA matches it firmly. A clone size is listed for some rows: how often the clone was seen (once, few, many), or a class if it is expanded.

D gene	V gene	J gene	clone size	CDR3 DNA	CDR3 protein
.	TRBV2	TRBJ1-1	few	TGTGCCAGCAGTGAAGCTACGCCCACTGAAGCTTTCTTT	CASSEATPTEAFF
.	TRBV27	TRBJ2-1	.	TGTGCCAGCAGTTTCTTACGGACGGGGCCGGGTCTGTTCTTC	CASSFLRTGPGLFF
TRBD1	TRBV10-3	TRBJ1-3	many	TGTGCCATCAGTGACCACGACAGGGGTCGCACCATATATTTT	CAISDHDRGRTIYF
.	TRBV20-1	TRBJ2-7	many	TGCAGTGCTAGAGACGTTCGCAGGTTCTACGAGCAGTACTTC	CSARDVRRFYEQYF
.	TRBV5-1	TRBJ2-3	many	TGCGCCAGCAGCTTGGCCACGGTCCTCACAGATACGCAGTATTTT	CASSLATVLTDTQYF
.	TRBV19	TRBJ1-4	many	TGTGCCAGTAGTATTACAGCAACTAATGAAAAACTGTTTTTT	CASSITATNEKLFF
.	TRBV11-2	TRBJ1-1	few	TGTGCCAGCAGCTTGTCTAAGGGAAGGACTGAAGCTTTCTTT	CASSLSKGRTEAFF
.	TRBV6-6	TRBJ2-3	few	TGTGCCAGCAGTTTAAAGCGCCCGCTAGGCAGAGATACGCAGTATTTT	CASSLKRPLGRDTQYF
.	TRBV12-3/TRBV12-4	TRBJ2-7	many	TGTGCCAGCATGAGGGGCCCCTACGAGCAGTACTTC	CASMRGPYEQYF
TRBD2	TRBV9	TRBJ2-7	many	TGTGCCTCTTCGGCGGGAGTTCAGAACGAGCAGTACTTC	CASSAGVQNEQYF
TRBD2	TRBV9	TRBJ2-5	many	TGTGCCAGCAGCGGGGGTTCTAGCGGACCTAGCGGAAAGACCCAGTACTTC	CASSGGSSGPSGKTQYF
.	TRBV11-2	TRBJ2-7	many	TGTGCCAGCAATGGGGGCACCTACGAGCAGTACTTC	CASNGGTYEQYF
.	TRBV2	TRBJ2-1	many	TGTGCCAGCAGCCCCGGAGAGGAGAATGAGCAGTTCTTC	CASSPGEENEQFF
.	TRBV13	TRBJ1-1	many	TGTGCCAGCAGCTTGAACAGGGATACTGAAGCTTTCTTT	CASSLNRDTEAFF
TRBD1	TRBV13	TRBJ2-1	.	TGTGCCAGCACCCTAGACCCAGCAGGGGGGCAGTTCTTC	CASTLDPAGGQFF
TRBD2	TRBV7-2	TRBJ2-1	many	TGTGCCAGCAGCTTAGTGGCTAGCGGGAGGGCCAGGTATGAGCAGTTCTTC	CASSLVASGRARYEQFF
TRBD2	TRBV4-1	TRBJ2-2	many	TGCGCCAGCAGCCAAGATCCCGGGGGGGCGACCGGGGAGCTGTTTTTT	CASSQDPGGATGELFF
TRBD2	TRBV6-5	TRBJ2-1	many	TGTGCCAGCAGCACCCCCGGGGGTGCGGGAGGTTACGGGAATGAGCAGTTCTTC	CASSTPGGAGGYGNEQFF
.	TRBV5-1	TRBJ1-5	many	TGCGCCAGCAGCTTGGAGGGCGGGGGCAATCAGCCCCAGCATTTT	CASSLEGGGNQPQHF
.	TRBV5-1	TRBJ2-1	few	TGCGCCAGCAGCTTGGCCTGGGATCCGCCCAATGAGCAGTTCTTC	CASSLAWDPPNEQFF
.	TRBV7-9	TRBJ2-2	few	TGTGCCAGCAGGTCGGGCCCGCCCCGCTCGAACACCGGGGAGCTGTTTTTT	CASRSGPPRSNTGELFF
.	TRBV12-3/TRBV12-4	TRBJ2-5	few	TGTGCCAGCAGTTTAAGAACACTTCAAGAGACCCAGTACTTC	CASSLRTLQETQYF
.	TRBV2	TRBJ2-1	few	TGTGCCAGCAGTTTTAACAATGAGCAGTTCTTC	CASSFNNEQFF